This T cell receptor beta chain was documented in a study of regulatory T cells in long-lasting Graves disease. Study outcomes and limitations: It was in persistent disease that TRBV28, TRBJ1-2 and TRBJ2-5 were favored.

Through Arm-PCR of CDR3 regions and iRepertoire HTBI primers, TCR beta libraries were built. In the original processing: Throughout the samples, researchers identified 60 to 70 TRBV and approximately 15 TRBJ segments. TCRdb used MiXCR to reprocess the multiplex PCR reads, holding one entry per CDR3 protein. TCRdb, not the authors, supplied the V and J calls. The sample has around 450,000 distinct CDR3 sequences, 15% seen once; the top ten hold approximately 15%. Time point in this sample: newly diagnosed GD, antithyroid drugs for less than 3 months. The TCR library was made from RNA that had been extracted from PBMCs in TRIzol. American Thyroid Association guidelines defined how Graves' disease was diagnosed. This clonotype was seen more than once but under ten times. No antigen is known for it. Per germline, CDR1 DFQATT and CDR2 SNEGSKA (reference sequence). The CDR3 sequence is 13 residues long. Germline trimming cut 2 bases from V and 6 bases from J; bases unmatched to any gene: 7.

This sample was also put to use in a study of T cells in Graves' hyperthyroidism and ophthalmopathy. This second study notes: HTBI primers were employed in a first-round RT-PCR of the TCR CDR3.

The clonotype was recovered from a woman in her 30s with Graves disease. The specimen comprised peripheral blood mononuclear cells (PBMCs), sampled at new diagnosis, from a patient treated with antithyroid drugs. The rearrangement uses TRBV20-1 and TRBJ2-7; 7 bases map to TRBD1. The CDR3 is CSARFGTVLEQYF. CDR3 bases: TGCAGTGCTAGATTTGGGACAGTTCTCGAGCAGTACTTC.